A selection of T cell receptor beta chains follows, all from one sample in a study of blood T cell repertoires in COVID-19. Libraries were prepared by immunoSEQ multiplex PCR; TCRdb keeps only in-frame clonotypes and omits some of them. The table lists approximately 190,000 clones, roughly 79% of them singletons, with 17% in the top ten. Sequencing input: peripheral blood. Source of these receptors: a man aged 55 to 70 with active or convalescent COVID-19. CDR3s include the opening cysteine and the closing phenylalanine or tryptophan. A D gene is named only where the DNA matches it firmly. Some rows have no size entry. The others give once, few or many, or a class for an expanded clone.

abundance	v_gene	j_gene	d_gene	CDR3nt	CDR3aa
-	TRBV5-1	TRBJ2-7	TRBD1	TGCGCCAGCAGCACCGGACAGGGGGCGCGAGAGCAGTACTTC	CASSTGQGAREQYF
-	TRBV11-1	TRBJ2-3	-	TGTGCCAGCAGCGGCGGACAGCCTCTCACAGATACGCAGTATTTT	CASSGGQPLTDTQYF
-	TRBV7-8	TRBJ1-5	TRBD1	TGTGCCAGCAGCCCTAATGACAGGGGGCGGTGGAGCAATCAGCCCCAGCATTTT	CASSPNDRGRWSNQPQHF
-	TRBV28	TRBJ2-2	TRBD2	TGTGCCAGCAGTTTCGTTGGCGGGAGTTACACCGGGGAGCTGTTTTTT	CASSFVGGSYTGELFF
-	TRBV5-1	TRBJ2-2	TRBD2	TGCGCCAGCAGCGAGGGTAGCGGGAGGACCGGGGAGCTGTTTTTT	CASSEGSGRTGELFF
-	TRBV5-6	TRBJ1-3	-	TGTGCCAGCAGCTTGGACTACCCCTCTGGAAACACCATATATTTT	CASSLDYPSGNTIYF
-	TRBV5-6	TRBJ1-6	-	TGTGCCAGCAGCTGGGGGGATGACAGCACACCCCTCCACTTT	CASSWGDDSTPLHF
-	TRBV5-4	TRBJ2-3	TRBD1	TGTGCCAGCAGCTTAGGACAGGGGGCCTCTCCGACAGATACGCAGTATTTT	CASSLGQGASPTDTQYF
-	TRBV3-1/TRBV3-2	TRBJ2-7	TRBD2	TGTGCCAGCAGCGAAAGGACTAGCGGATCCTACGAGCAGTACTTC	CASSERTSGSYEQYF
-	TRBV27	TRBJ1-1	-	TGTGCCAGCAGTTTTCAAGGGAGGGGGTGGACTGAAGCTTTCTTT	CASSFQGRGWTEAFF
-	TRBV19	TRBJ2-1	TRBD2	TGTGCCAGTAGTATCGACAGCGGGGGGTTCAATGAGCAGTTCTTC	CASSIDSGGFNEQFF
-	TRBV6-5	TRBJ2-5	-	TGTGCCAGCAGCCGCGACAGGCGTCTTTGGGAGACCCAGTACTTC	CASSRDRRLWETQYF
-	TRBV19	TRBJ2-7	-	TGTGCCGCACGCGGGGGCTCTCCCTACGAGCAGTACTTC	CAARGGSPYEQYF
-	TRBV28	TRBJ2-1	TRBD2	TGTGCCAGCAGTTTCCGAGGACTAGCGGGAGGCAATGAGCAGTTCTTC	CASSFRGLAGGNEQFF
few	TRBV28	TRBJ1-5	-	TGTGCCAGCAGTTTAGGGCAGGGTAAGCAGCCCCAGCATTTT	CASSLGQGKQPQHF
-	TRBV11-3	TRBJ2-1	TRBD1	TGTGCCAGCAGCTTCCAGGGGGCTGGCTCCTACAATGAGCAGTTCTTC	CASSFQGAGSYNEQFF
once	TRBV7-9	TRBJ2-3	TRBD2	TGTGCCAGCAGCTTGGGACTAGCGGACACAGATACGCAGTATTTT	CASSLGLADTDTQYF
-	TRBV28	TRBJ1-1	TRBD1	TGTGCCAGCAGTAACACCAGGGGGAACGCTGAAGCTTTCTTT	CASSNTRGNAEAFF
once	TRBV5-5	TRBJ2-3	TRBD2	TGTGCCAGCAGCTTGGTAGGACTAGCGCCCGATACGCAGTATTTT	CASSLVGLAPDTQYF
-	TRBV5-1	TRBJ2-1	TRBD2	TGCGCCAGCAGCTCCGAGCGGGACGAATATTTAAGGGAGCAGTTCTTC	CASSSERDEYLREQFF
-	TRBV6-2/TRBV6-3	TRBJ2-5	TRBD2	TGTGCCAGCACCCCCTCGGCTAGCGGGATGGGAGAGACCCAGTACTTC	CASTPSASGMGETQYF
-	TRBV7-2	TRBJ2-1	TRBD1	TGTGCCAGCAGCTCAAACAGGGGTTTGTCCTACAATGAGCAGTTCTTC	CASSSNRGLSYNEQFF
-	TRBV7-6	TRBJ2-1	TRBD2	TGTGCCAGCAGCTACGGACTAGCGGCTTTCAATGAGCAGTTCTTC	CASSYGLAAFNEQFF
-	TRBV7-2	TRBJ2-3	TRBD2	TGTGCCAGCAGTTCGACTAGCGGGAGGGTCTCAGATACGCAGTATTTT	CASSSTSGRVSDTQYF
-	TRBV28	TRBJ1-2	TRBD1	TGTGCCAGCAGTTACTTAAGGACAGGGTACATCTATGGCTACACCTTC	CASSYLRTGYIYGYTF
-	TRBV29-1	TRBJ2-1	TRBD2	TGCAGCGTTGCTCAGGTTGGCGGGAGTGAGCAGTTCTTC	CSVAQVGGSEQFF
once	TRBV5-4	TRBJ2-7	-	TGTGCCAGCAGCTTACCCCGGAACGGGGCCTACGAGCAGTACTTC	CASSLPRNGAYEQYF
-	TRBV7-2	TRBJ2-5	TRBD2	TGTGCCAGCAGCTTACGAGCGGGAGGGACTAAGACCCAGTACTTC	CASSLRAGGTKTQYF
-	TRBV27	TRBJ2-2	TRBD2	TGTGCCAGTCGCGCCTCACTAGCGGGAGACACCGGGGAGCTGTTTTTT	CASRASLAGDTGELFF
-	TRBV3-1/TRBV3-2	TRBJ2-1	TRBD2	TGTGCCAGCAGCCAAGAGGTTTATACCCAGGGACTAGCTCAGTTCTTC	CASSQEVYTQGLAQFF
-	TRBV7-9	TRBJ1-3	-	TGTGCCAGCAGCCAAGGGACTATCTCTGGAAACACCATATATTTT	CASSQGTISGNTIYF
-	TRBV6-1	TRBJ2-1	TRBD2	TGTGCCAGCAGTGAAGGTAGCGGGAGATTCTACAATGAGCAGTTCTTC	CASSEGSGRFYNEQFF
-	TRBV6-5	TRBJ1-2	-	TGTGCCAGCAGTTACTCCCAGGGATTCTATGGCTACACCTTC	CASSYSQGFYGYTF
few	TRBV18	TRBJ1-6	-	TGTGCCAGCTCACCTACCCCGGGGAATAATTCACCCCTCCACTTT	CASSPTPGNNSPLHF
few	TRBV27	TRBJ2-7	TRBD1	TGTGCCAGCAGCCGGACAGGGGGGCTCGAGCAGTACTTC	CASSRTGGLEQYF
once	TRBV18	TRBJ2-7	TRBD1	TGTGCCAGCTCACCACCGGGACAGGGGAACGAGCAGTACTTC	CASSPPGQGNEQYF
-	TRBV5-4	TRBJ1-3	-	TGTGCCAGCAGCTATGACAGAGTCTGGGGAAACACCATATATTTT	CASSYDRVWGNTIYF
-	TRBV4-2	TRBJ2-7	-	TGTGCCAGCAGCCCCTATTCCGGGAGCTCCTACGAGCAGTACTTC	CASSPYSGSSYEQYF
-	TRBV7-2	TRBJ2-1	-	TGTGCCAGCAGCTTAGGGGGGCGCAGGAATGAGCAGTTCTTC	CASSLGGRRNEQFF
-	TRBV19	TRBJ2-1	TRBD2	TGTGCCAGTAGTCTAGCCCCGCGGGAGCTGGATGAGCAGTTCTTC	CASSLAPRELDEQFF
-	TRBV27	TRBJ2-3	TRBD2	TGTGCCAGCAGTTTATCGATAGCGGGGCACACAGATACGCAGTATTTT	CASSLSIAGHTDTQYF
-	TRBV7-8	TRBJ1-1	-	TGTGCCAGCAGCTCCCGACAGGCTGGGGACACTGAAGCTTTCTTT	CASSSRQAGDTEAFF
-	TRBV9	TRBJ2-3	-	TGTGCCAGCAGCGTAGTGGCTGATACGCAGTATTTT	CASSVVADTQYF
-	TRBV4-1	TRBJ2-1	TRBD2	TGCGCCAGCAGCCAAAGGGGATCGACTAGCGGGAGTATTCAGGCCTACAATGAGCAGTTCTTC	CASSQRGSTSGSIQAYNEQFF
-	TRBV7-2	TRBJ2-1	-	TGTGCCAGCAGCCCTCTATTACCCCTTAGTGAGCAGTTCTTC	CASSPLLPLSEQFF
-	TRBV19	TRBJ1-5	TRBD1	TGTGCCAGTGACAGGGGCAATCAGCCCCAGCATTTT	CASDRGNQPQHF
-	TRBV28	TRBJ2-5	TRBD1	TGTGCCAGCAGTGCCCCGGGACAGCCTCTCCAAGAGACCCAGTACTTC	CASSAPGQPLQETQYF
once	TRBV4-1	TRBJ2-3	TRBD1	TGCGCCAGCAGCCGGACACAGGGGGAAGATACGCAGTATTTT	CASSRTQGEDTQYF
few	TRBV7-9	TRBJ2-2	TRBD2	TGTGCCAGCAGCTTTGCCAAGCGGGAGCCCGGGGAGCTGTTTTTT	CASSFAKREPGELFF
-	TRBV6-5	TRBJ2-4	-	TGTGCCAGCAGTACTCCGGGGGTCATTCAGTACTTC	CASSTPGVIQYF
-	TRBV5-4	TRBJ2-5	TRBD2	TGTGCCAGCAGCTTAGGAGGTAGCGGGATAACAGAGACCCAGTACTTC	CASSLGGSGITETQYF
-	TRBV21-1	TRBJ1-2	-	TGTGCCAGCAGCGAGACACCGGGACAGGGGGCAAGGATAGGATATGGCTACACCTTC	CASSETPGQGARIGYGYTF
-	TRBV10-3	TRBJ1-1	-	TGTGCCATCAGGGGAACAGGGATAAAGAACACTGAAGCTTTCTTT	CAIRGTGIKNTEAFF
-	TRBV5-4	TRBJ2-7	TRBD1	TGTGCCAGCAGCTGGGACAGGGGGCGCTACGAGCAGTACTTC	CASSWDRGRYEQYF
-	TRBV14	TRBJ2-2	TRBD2	TGTGCCAGCAGCCAAGGAGGGAGGTTTAGCGGGAGATACGACACCGGGGAGCTGTTTTTT	CASSQGGRFSGRYDTGELFF
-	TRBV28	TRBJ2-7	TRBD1	TGTGCCAGCAACCTCGACAGGGCCTTCTCCTACGAGCAGTACTTC	CASNLDRAFSYEQYF
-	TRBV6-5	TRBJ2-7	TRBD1	TGTGCCAGCATTCGCCGACAGGGCATCGGCTACGAGCAGTACTTC	CASIRRQGIGYEQYF
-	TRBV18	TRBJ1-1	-	TGTGCCAGCTCACTCTCACTCGGAGGGAACACTGAAGCTTTCTTT	CASSLSLGGNTEAFF
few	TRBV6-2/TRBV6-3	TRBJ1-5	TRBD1	TGTGCCAGCAGTTACGGGCAGGGGGAAGGTCAGCCCCAGCATTTT	CASSYGQGEGQPQHF
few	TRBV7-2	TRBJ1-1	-	TGTGCCAGCAGCCCAAACAGCGGGGGCAGTTTCGCTGAAGCTTTCTTT	CASSPNSGGSFAEAFF